This TCR beta chain was captured by sequencing in a study of blood T cells in healthy people across ages. Then a second PCR, running roughly 7 to 11 cycles, was carried out with a sample-barcoded 5' primer and a J-beta primer mix. TCRdb itself ran the 5' RACE reads through MiXCR, one entry per CDR3 protein. The repertoire holds 2 million or so distinct CDR3 sequences, with roughly 49% as singletons. This CDR3 has 17 residues. Germline-derived CDR1 and CDR2 are SGHTA and FQGNSA. V lost 0 bases and J lost 6; bases outside the gene matches: 8. This sequence originates from a woman aged 35 to 49 in good health. The rearrangement links TRBV7-2 to TRBJ2-3, with 11 bases aligning to TRBD2. The sequencing input was blood. CDR3 protein: CASSLALAGGSQDTQYF. CDR3 in DNA: TGTGCCAGCAGCTTAGCCCTAGCGGGGGGATCCCAGGATACGCAGTATTTT.